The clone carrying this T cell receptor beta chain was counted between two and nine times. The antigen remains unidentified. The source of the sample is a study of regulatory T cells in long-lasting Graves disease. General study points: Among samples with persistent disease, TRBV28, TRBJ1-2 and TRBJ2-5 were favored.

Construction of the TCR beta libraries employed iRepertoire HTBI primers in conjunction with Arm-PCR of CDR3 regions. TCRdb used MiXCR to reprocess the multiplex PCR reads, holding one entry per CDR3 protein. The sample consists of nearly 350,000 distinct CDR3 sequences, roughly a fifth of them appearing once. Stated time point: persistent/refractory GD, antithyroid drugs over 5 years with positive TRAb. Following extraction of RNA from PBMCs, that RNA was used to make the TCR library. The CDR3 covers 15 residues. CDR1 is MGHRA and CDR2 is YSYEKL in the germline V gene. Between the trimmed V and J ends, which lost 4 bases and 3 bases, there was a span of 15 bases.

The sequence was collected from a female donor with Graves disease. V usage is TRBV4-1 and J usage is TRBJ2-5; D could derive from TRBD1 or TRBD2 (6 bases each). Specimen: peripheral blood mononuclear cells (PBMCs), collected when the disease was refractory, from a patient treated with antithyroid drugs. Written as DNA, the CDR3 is TGCGCCAGCAGCCGATTTGGGGGGCAGAAAGAGACCCAGTACTTC. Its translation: CASSRFGGQKETQYF.